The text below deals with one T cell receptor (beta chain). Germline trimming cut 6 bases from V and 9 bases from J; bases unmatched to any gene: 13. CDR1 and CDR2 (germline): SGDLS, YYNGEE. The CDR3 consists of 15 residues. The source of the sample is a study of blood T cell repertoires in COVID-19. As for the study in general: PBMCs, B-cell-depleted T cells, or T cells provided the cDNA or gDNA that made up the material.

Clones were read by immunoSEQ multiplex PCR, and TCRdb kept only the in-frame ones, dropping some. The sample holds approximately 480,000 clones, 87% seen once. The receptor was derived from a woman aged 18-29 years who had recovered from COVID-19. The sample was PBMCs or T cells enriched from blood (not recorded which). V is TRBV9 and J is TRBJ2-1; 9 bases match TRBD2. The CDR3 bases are TGTGCCAGCACCAACACGAGCGGGGGGTTTAGTGAGCAGTTCTTC. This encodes CASTNTSGGFSEQFF.